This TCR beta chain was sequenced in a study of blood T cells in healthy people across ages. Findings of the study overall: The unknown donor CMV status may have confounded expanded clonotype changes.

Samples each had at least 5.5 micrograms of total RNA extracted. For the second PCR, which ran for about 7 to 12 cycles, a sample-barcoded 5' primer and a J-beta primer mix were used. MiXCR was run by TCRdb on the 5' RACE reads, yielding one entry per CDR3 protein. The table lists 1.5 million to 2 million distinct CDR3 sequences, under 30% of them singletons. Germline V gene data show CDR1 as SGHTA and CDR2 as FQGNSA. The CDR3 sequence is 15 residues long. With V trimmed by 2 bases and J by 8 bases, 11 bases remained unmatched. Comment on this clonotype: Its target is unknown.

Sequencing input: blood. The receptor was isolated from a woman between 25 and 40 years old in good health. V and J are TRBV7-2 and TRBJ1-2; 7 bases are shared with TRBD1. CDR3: CASSLTQGQPSGYTF. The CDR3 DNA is TGTGCCAGCAGCTTAACACAGGGACAGCCCTCCGGCTACACCTTC.